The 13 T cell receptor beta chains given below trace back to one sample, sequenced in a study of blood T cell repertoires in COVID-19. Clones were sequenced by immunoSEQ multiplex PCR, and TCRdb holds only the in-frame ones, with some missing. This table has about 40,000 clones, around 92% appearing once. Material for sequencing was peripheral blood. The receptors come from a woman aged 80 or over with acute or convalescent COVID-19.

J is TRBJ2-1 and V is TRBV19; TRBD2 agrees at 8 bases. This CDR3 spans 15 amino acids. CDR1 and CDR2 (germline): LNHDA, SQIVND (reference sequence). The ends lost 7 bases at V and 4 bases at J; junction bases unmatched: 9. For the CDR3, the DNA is TGTGCCAGTACCAGGCGGCGGGGGGAGTACAATGAGCAGTTCTTC. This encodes CASTRRRGEYNEQFF. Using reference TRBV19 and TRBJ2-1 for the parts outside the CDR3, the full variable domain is DGGITQSPKYLFRKEGQNVTLSCEQNLNHDAMYWYRQDPGQGLRLIYYSQIVNDFQKGDIAEGYSVSREKKESFPLTVTSAQKNPTAFYLCASTRRRGEYNEQFFGPGTRLTVL.

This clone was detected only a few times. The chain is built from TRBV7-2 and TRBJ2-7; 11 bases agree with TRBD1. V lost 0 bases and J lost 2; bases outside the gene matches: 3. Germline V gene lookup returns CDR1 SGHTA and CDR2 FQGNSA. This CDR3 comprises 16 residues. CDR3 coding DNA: TGTGCCAGCAGCTTAGCGGGGACAGGGGGGCCCTACGAGCAGTACTTC. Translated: CASSLAGTGGPYEQYF.

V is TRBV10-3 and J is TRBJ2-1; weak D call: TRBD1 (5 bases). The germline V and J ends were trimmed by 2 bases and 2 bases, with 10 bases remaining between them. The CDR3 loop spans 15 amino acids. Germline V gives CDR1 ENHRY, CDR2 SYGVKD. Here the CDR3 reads CAISERAGPYNEQFF. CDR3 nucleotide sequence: TGTGCCATCAGTGAGAGGGCAGGGCCCTACAATGAGCAGTTCTTC.

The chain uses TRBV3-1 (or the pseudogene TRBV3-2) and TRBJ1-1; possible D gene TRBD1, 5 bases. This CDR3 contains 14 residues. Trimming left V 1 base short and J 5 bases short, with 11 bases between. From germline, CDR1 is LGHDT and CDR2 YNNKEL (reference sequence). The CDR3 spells CASSQVGGETEAFF. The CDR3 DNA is TGTGCCAGCAGCCAAGTAGGAGGGGAGACTGAAGCTTTCTTT.

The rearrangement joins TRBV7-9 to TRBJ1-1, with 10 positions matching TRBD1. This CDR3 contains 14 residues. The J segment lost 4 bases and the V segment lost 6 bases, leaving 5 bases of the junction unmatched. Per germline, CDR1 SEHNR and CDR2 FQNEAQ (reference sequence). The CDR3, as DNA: TGTGCCAGCAGTTCTCGGACAGGGGGCACTGAAGCTTTCTTT. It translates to CASSSRTGGTEAFF.

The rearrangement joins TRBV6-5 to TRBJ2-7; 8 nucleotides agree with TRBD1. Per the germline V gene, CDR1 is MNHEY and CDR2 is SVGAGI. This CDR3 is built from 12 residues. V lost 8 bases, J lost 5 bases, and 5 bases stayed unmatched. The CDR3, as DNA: TGTGCCAGCTGGGACAGGATAAACGAGCAGTACTTC. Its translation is CASWDRINEQYF.

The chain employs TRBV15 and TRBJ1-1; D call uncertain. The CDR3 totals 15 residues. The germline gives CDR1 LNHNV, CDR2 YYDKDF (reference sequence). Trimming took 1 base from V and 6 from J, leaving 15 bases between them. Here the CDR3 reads CATSRARAPISEAFF. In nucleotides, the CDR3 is TGTGCCACCAGCAGAGCGAGGGCCCCGATCTCTGAAGCTTTCTTT. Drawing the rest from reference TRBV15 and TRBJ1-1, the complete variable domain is DAMVIQNPRYQVTQFGKPVTLSCSQTLNHNVMYWYQQKSSQAPKLLFHYYDKDFNNEADTPDNFQSRRPNTSFCFLDIRSPGLGDTAMYLCATSRARAPISEAFFGQGTRLTVV.

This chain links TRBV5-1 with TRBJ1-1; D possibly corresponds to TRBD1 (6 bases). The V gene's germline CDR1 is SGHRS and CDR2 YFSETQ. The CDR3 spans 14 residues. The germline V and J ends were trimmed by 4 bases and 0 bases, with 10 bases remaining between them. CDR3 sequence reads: CASSKTGMNTEAFF. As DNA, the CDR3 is TGCGCCAGCAGCAAGACAGGAATGAACACTGAAGCTTTCTTT.

CDR3 loop: CASSEAGDYNSPLHF. The CDR3 nucleotides are TGTGCCAGCAGTGAAGCAGGAGACTATAATTCACCCCTCCACTTT. The V and J genes are TRBV2 and TRBJ1-6; D unresolved. The CDR3 is 15 amino acids. V was shortened by 0 bases and J by 3 bases, with 6 bases between the two germline ends. Germline-derived CDR1 and CDR2 are SNHLY and FYNNEI.

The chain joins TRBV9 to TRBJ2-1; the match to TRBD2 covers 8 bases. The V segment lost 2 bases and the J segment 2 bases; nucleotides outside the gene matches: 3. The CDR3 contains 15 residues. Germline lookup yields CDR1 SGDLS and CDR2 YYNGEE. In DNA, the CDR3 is TGTGCCAGCAGCGTTAGCGGGGCAACCTACAATGAGCAGTTCTTC. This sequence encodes CASSVSGATYNEQFF.

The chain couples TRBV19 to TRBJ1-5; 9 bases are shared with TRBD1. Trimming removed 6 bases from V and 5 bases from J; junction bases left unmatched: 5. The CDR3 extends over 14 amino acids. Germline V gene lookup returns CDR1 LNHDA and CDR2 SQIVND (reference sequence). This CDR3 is CASSAGTGYQPQHF. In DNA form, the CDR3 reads TGTGCCAGTAGCGCCGGGACAGGGTATCAGCCCCAGCATTTT. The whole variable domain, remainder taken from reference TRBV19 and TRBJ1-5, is DGGITQSPKYLFRKEGQNVTLSCEQNLNHDAMYWYRQDPGQGLRLIYYSQIVNDFQKGDIAEGYSVSREKKESFPLTVTSAQKNPTAFYLCASSAGTGYQPQHFGDGTRLSIL.

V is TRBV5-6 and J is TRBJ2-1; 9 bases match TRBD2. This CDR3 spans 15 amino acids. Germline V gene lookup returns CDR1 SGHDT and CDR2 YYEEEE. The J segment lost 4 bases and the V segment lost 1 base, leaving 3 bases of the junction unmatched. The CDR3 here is CASSLKSGGYNEQFF. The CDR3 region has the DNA TGTGCCAGCAGCTTGAAAAGCGGGGGGTACAATGAGCAGTTCTTC.

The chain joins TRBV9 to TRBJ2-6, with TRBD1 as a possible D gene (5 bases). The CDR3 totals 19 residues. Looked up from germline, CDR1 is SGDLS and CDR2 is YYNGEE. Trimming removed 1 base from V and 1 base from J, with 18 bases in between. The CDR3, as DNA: TGTGCCAGCAGCGTAAAGTGGCAGGCCCAGGGATCTGGGGCCAACGTCCTGACTTTC. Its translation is CASSVKWQAQGSGANVLTF.